This T cell receptor beta chain was obtained from a study of T cells in Graves' hyperthyroidism and ophthalmopathy. This clonotype was counted ten times or more. CDR1 and CDR2 from the germline V gene are MNHEY and SMNVEV (reference sequence). The ends were cut back, 7 bases at V and 8 bases at J, with 12 bases in the middle. The CDR3 totals 12 residues. Amplified regions were TCR beta CDR3 sequences from RNA transcripts. The TCR CDR3 was amplified in a first-round RT-PCR using the HTBI primer set. Via MiXCR, TCRdb re-called the multiplex PCR reads, giving one row per CDR3 protein. Here the sample spans some 460,000 distinct CDR3 sequences, about a sixth being singletons.

This receptor was taken from a woman aged 18 to 35 with Graves' hyperthyroidism. This chain links TRBV27 with TRBJ2-1; D remains unclear. Specimen: blood. DNA for the CDR3: TGTGCCAGCACCTCGGGTGGTGATGAGCAGTTCTTC. Amino acid sequence: CASTSGGDEQFF.